The clone carrying this T cell receptor (beta chain) appeared a few times. The PCR was carried out with 60 Vbeta primers and 13 Jbeta primers. Sequenced by immunoSEQ multiplex PCR; TCRdb stores in-frame clones only, minus some. The sample consists of some 170,000 clones, approximately 72% of them appearing once. This sample was included in a study of cytomegalovirus exposure and HLA in healthy donors. This CDR3 region has 15 residues. From germline, CDR1 is LGHNA and CDR2 YSLEER. V was pared by 2 bases and J by 1 base, with 11 bases between. The chain links TRBV4-3 to TRBJ1-1; D not certain. This sequence was found in a human donor in good health. The sample was PBMCs. CDR3 residues: CASSQTVNPNTEAFF. DNA for the CDR3: TGCGCCAGCAGCCAAACTGTGAACCCGAACACTGAAGCTTTCTTT.